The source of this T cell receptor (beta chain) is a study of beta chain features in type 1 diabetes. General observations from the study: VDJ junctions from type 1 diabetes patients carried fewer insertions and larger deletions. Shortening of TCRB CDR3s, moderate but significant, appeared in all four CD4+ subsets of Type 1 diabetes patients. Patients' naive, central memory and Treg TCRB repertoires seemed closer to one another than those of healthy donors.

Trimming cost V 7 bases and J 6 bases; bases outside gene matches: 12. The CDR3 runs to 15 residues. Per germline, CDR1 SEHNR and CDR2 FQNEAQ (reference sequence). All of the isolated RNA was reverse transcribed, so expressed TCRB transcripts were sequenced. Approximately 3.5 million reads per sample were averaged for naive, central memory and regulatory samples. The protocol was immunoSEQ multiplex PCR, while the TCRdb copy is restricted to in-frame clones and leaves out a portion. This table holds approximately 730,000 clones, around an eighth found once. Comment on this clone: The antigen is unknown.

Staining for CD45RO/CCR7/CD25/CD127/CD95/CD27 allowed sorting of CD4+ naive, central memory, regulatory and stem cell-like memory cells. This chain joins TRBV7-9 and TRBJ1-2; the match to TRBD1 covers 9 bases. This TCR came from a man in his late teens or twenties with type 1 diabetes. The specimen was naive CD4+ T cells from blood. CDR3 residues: CASNPGQGLFDGYTF. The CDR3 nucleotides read TGTGCCAGCAACCCGGGACAGGGATTGTTCGATGGCTACACCTTC.